This TCR beta chain appears in the sequencing data of a study of cytomegalovirus exposure and HLA in healthy donors. The CDR3 runs to 16 residues. Germline V CDR1 and CDR2: SGHTA, FQGNSA. Trimming removed 1 base from V and 0 bases from J, with 9 bases in between. Study-wide points: The study had only CMV serostatus as immune exposure information. TCR beta V- and J-gene trimming was later associated with a missense DCLRE1C variant. According to a later analysis, most TCR beta chains associated with CMV appeared HLA-restricted. It was approximately 150 TCR beta chains that were listed as cytomegalovirus-associated.

Both 60 Vbeta primers and 13 Jbeta primers went into the PCR. TCRdb's copy holds only in-frame clones and misses some; the assay was immunoSEQ multiplex PCR. In the table there are some 250,000 clones, 80% to 85% of which are singletons. For this clone: What it binds is unknown.

The chain joins TRBV7-2 to TRBJ2-2; a weak D match, TRBD2 (6 bases). The receptor was derived from a woman aged 55-75 years in good health and CMV-seropositive. The sequenced material came from PBMCs. CDR3 coding DNA: TGTGCCAGCAGCTTAGGGCTAGCGTCGAACACCGGGGAGCTGTTTTTT. The encoded protein is CASSLGLASNTGELFF.